This TCR beta chain derives from a study of Ad26.COV2.S vaccination and SARS-CoV-2 variants. Study at large: The authors gave Ad26.COV2.S intramuscularly, either once or twice 56 days apart.

The treatment here: 15 to 20 received Ad26.COV2.S at low or high dose, single or two shots; roughly 5 received placebo; per-sample allocation not given. Sampling happened 63 days after the first vaccine or placebo injection. The protocol was immunoSEQ multiplex PCR, while the TCRdb copy is restricted to in-frame clones and leaves out a portion. Counted here are about 350,000 clones, about 86% occurring once; the ten biggest clones make up about 10%. The CDR3 has 18 amino acids. Per the germline V gene, CDR1 is SGHAT and CDR2 is FQNNGV. After removal of 5 bases from V and 4 bases from J, the junction contained 19 bases not matched to a gene.

This sequence originates from a person aged 18-65 years who received the Ad26.COV2.S COVID-19 vaccine or a placebo. The J gene is TRBJ2-7, the V gene TRBV11-2, with 8 bases fitting TRBD1. The sample in question was peripheral blood, obtained in a trial of Ad26.COV2.S vaccine versus placebo. CDR3 DNA: TGTGCCAGCAGCCCCATAAACCGGGGCAGGGGGCGCGGGTACGAGCAGTACTTC. Translating gives CASSPINRGRGRGYEQYF.